This note documents a single TCR beta chain sequence. This clonotype was counted ten times or more. No cognate antigen has been identified for it. The sample holds no much larger clone one base away, and base qualities are not on file. TCR beta CDR3 regions were amplified from RNA transcripts. The first round of RT-PCR for the TCR CDR3 was performed with the HTBI primer set and the Qiagen OneStep RT-PCR kit. A second multiplex PCR round built the libraries, followed by size selection and purification. Sequencing of the libraries was done on an Illumina HiSeq2000 using paired-end 100 bp reads. Regarding the original processing steps: SOAPnuke was used to process the raw data, removing reads that contained adapters or uncalled bases, had a mean Phred below 15, or lacked an exact match to the constant primer or identifier. COPE v1.2.5 was used to merge the high-quality paired reads, and each unique nucleotide sequence was defined as a clonotype. Clonotypes were aligned to IMGT TRBV, TRBD and TRBJ reference segments using MiTCR v1.1. The analysis was restricted to V-J combinations with a frequency above 0.0001, which together covered about 99% of the repertoires. The TCS score was defined as the ratio of F50 (clonal expansion) to E x V (chaos), calculated using BLOSUM62-based TCRdist between CDR3 peptides within each V-J. Welch's t-statistics and random forest reduced just over 500 V-J features to roughly 13, which were used in a naive Bayes classifier (R e1071). The public reads were reprocessed in TCRdb via fastp at Q25 and MiXCR, keeping in-frame beta chains. Rows are combined by CDR3 protein, so each entry shows the most common genes and DNA. In this record, the V and J calls reflect TCRdb's handling and not the investigators' own analysis. Here the sample has 280,000 or so distinct CDR3 sequences; about 16% occur a single time. Over 30% of the sample goes to the ten largest clones.

This specimen comes from a study of T cells in Graves' hyperthyroidism and ophthalmopathy (dated by TCRdb to between 2018 and 2021). Broadly, across the study: Peripheral blood samples were taken at the time of initial diagnosis, prior to any treatment. In addition, the study compared T-cell repertoires in thyroid tissue and in blood from about 6 Graves' hyperthyroidism patients. An independent validation cohort of under 20 hyperthyroidism patients and 17 patients who later progressed to ophthalmopathy tested prospective prediction of ophthalmopathy. After blood sampling, hyperthyroidism patients were treated with methimazole at a starting dose of 30 mg daily, and ophthalmopathy patients were treated with high-dose intravenous methylprednisolone. For training and testing, the roughly 97 patients in the discovery cohort were randomly divided in a 7:3 ratio. TCR Vbeta CDR3 sequencing of some 140 peripheral blood samples (43 ophthalmopathy, some 75 hyperthyroidism and some 17 progressor patients) is reported in the paper. TCR V-J signatures able to tell the groups apart were searched for in a discovery cohort of 90 to 100 patients, of whom more than 40 had Graves' ophthalmopathy and roughly 59 had stable Graves' hyperthyroidism.

Study-level results and caveats: No statistical method was used to fix the sample size in advance, and group allocation was not hidden from the investigators. Most expanded thyroid clonotypes (frequency above 0.001) were also detected in blood, suggesting blood repertoires may reflect thyroid immune responses. In cross-validation, a model built on a 13 V-J signature told ophthalmopathy apart from stable hyperthyroidism with under 90% sensitivity and around 81% specificity, and in testing the same model reached 80%/75%. In validation, the model predicted progression to ophthalmopathy with roughly 70% sensitivity and roughly 75% specificity, a median of 6.5 months before onset.

Hyperthyroidism patients were newly diagnosed, had a disease duration of under 2 months, and were aged 18 to 65 years. The study excluded patients with uncontrolled infections, other autoimmune diseases, pregnancy or lactation. Clinical symptoms, serum thyroxine and TRAb, thyroid ultrasound, and orbital computed tomography formed the basis for the diagnoses. Blood from progressor patients was drawn when they were first diagnosed with hyperthyroidism, before any ophthalmopathy symptoms appeared. PBMCs were isolated from about 9.2 ml of fresh peripheral blood by Ficoll-Paque density gradient centrifugation. Progressor patients were defined as those initially diagnosed with Graves' hyperthyroidism in whom ophthalmopathy developed during follow-up. Total RNA was extracted using Trizol reagent, and RNA quality was assessed on an Agilent 2100 Bioanalyzer. V is clipped by 5 bases and J by 3 bases, and the sequence between their germline boundaries is 7 bases long. The CDR3 contains 12 residues, cysteine and phenylalanine counted. Just CDR3 DNA is preserved here, 36 bases in frame from base 1. The germline V gene gives CDR1 as MNHNS and CDR2 as SASEGT.

This TCR derives from a woman between 50 and 59 years old with Graves' hyperthyroidism that later progressed to Graves' ophthalmopathy. Rearrangement joined TRBV6-1 to TRBJ2-5; the D gene identity is not certain. Sequences were obtained from blood. The nucleotides are TGTGCCAGCAGTCACCTAAAAGAGACCCAGTACTTC. Translated, this gives CASSHLKETQYF.